A selection of T cell receptor beta chains follows, all from one sample in a study of beta chain features in type 1 diabetes. Clones were read by immunoSEQ multiplex PCR, and TCRdb kept only the in-frame ones, dropping some. The table shows about 360,000 clones, with 10% to 15% occurring only once. The material sequenced was naive CD4+ T cells from blood. These receptors all come from a man aged 18 to 29 in good health. CDR3s leave out the opening cysteine and the closing phenylalanine or tryptophan. The order of the fields is V gene, J gene, CDR3 protein.

TRBV29-1	TRBJ2-7	SGGFRGSYEQY
TRBV11-1	TRBJ2-5	ASRPPSGQETQY
TRBV30	.	AWSADRGNYEQY
TRBV7-2	TRBJ2-5	ASSFDGEETQY
TRBV4-1	TRBJ2-3	ASSRWTGLGRDTQY
TRBV28	TRBJ2-1	ASSVQGLAGDYEQF
TRBV18	TRBJ1-2	ASSPPQGSNYGYT
TRBV28	TRBJ2-7	ASSSGQSYEQY
TRBV5-1	TRBJ1-1	ASSRGQYNTEAF
TRBV7-3	TRBJ1-2	ASSFKGYDGYT
TRBV6-5	TRBJ1-2	ASSFGYGYT
TRBV15	TRBJ2-3	ATSRVSWATDTQY
TRBV15	TRBJ1-4	ATSRDRGGYEKLF
TRBV28	TRBJ2-7	ASRATRPPSYEQY
TRBV27	TRBJ2-7	ASKPAGQAYEQY
TRBV29-1	TRBJ2-2	SVQVAGTGELF
TRBV29-1	TRBJ2-2	SVVFDRYTGELF
TRBV28	TRBJ1-5	AIGLPVGNQPQH
TRBV10-3	TRBJ2-3	AISEWRGTTDTQY
TRBV20-1	TRBJ2-5	SAITQETQY
TRBV5-1	TRBJ2-5	ASSLVQGWGETQY
TRBV28	TRBJ1-2	ASRPGTGRFTYGYT
TRBV7-9	TRBJ1-1	ASSPRGNTEAF
TRBV5-1	TRBJ2-7	ASRWDSTSYEQY
TRBV9	TRBJ2-2	ASSVATGGHSGELF
TRBV7-2	TRBJ1-4	ASRRSRNEKLF
TRBV4-1	TRBJ2-3	ASSQGGLAGSTDTQY
TRBV5-1	TRBJ1-6	ASSLDRDNSPLH
TRBV5-1	TRBJ1-4	ASSRLDREKLF
TRBV5-4	TRBJ1-2	ASSWVDRANYGYT
TRBV27	TRBJ1-5	ASSGQGLSNQPQH
TRBV29-1	.	SVRDRNSYEQY
TRBV28	TRBJ1-5	ASTSPNQPQH
TRBV2	TRBJ1-2	ASSFSDRTHGYT
TRBV7-2	TRBJ2-7	ASSLAPGQATHEQY
TRBV6-4	TRBJ2-1	ASKAGESYNEQF
TRBV4-2	TRBJ2-5	ASSRRGAGATETQY
TRBV10-3	TRBJ1-2	AIREDRGRFGYT
TRBV28	TRBJ2-7	ASSSAGTGSHEQY
TRBV30	TRBJ2-4	AWGLAGHKNIQY
TRBV7-2	TRBJ1-5	ASSLVGGSNQPQH
TRBV7-2	TRBJ2-5	ASSAPGFRDRY
TRBV28	.	ASSLYRHRNYEQY
TRBV7-8	TRBJ1-5	ASSPRTVFGVQPQH
TRBV28	TRBJ1-5	ASRPLGQYNQPQH
TRBV4-1	TRBJ2-1	ASSQVGAGNYNEQF
TRBV28	TRBJ2-7	ASGLTGSSYEQY
TRBV7-2	TRBJ2-6	ASSLGGAGANVLT
TRBV7-2	TRBJ1-1	ASSPSTSTEAF
TRBV7-2	TRBJ2-7	ASSLGGSEQY